What follows are 30 T cell receptor beta chains derived from one specimen sequenced in a study of tumor-infiltrating lymphocytes in primary liver carcinoma. Unsorted whole blood yielded the blood RNA, and germline DNA was also extracted. From around 530 ng of total RNA, TCR beta-specific cDNA was reverse-transcribed using a constant-region primer. Libraries of TCR beta came from three nested multiplex PCR rounds with slightly modified ARM-PCR. TRBV1-TRBV30 forward and Cbeta reverse primers drove the first two approximately 10-cycle rounds. One entry per CDR3 protein, called by TCRdb with MiXCR from the multiplex PCR reads. The sample has about 310,000 distinct CDR3 sequences, about 50% seen once. Sequenced input: peripheral blood. All receptors derive from a woman in her twenties or thirties with primary liver carcinoma and hepatitis B virus infection.

Turning to this clonotype: Just one base apart from a much larger clone, this may be a read error. The chain joins TRBV7-9 to TRBJ1-1; D uncertain. CDR1 is SEHNR, CDR2 FQNEAQ, per germline (reference sequence). This CDR3 is built from 12 residues. Trimming cost V 0 bases and J 5 bases, with 4 bases left between them. In DNA, the CDR3 is TGTGCCAGCAGCTTAGCCGCAACTGAAGCTTTCTTT. Translated: CASSLAATEAFF.

About this clonotype itself: One base away lies a much larger clone, so this may be a sequencing read error. The CDR3 region is CSVVQQGYNYGYTF. The CDR3 DNA sequence: TGCAGCGTTGTCCAACAGGGTTATAACTATGGCTACACCTTC. This chain connects TRBV29-1 to TRBJ1-2, with D possibly being TRBD1 (6 bases). This CDR3 spans 14 amino acids. Germline assignment: CDR1 SQVTM and CDR2 ANQGSEA. V gave up 4 bases and J gave up 1 base, with 13 bases separating them.

V gene TRBV7-9 combines with J gene TRBJ2-7; 9 bases align to TRBD2. After removal of 7 bases from V and 4 bases from J, the junction contained 11 bases not matched to a gene. The germline V gene encodes CDR1 SEHNR and CDR2 FQNEAQ (reference sequence). The CDR3 consists of 15 residues. CDR3 amino acids: CASKISRLAEYEQYF. CDR3 nucleotides: TGTGCCAGCAAGATCTCGAGACTAGCGGAGTACGAGCAGTACTTC. Using reference TRBV7-9 and TRBJ2-7 for the parts outside the CDR3, the full variable domain is DTGVSQNPRHKITKRGQNVTFRCDPISEHNRLYWYRQTLGQGPEFLTYFQNEAQLEKSRLLSDRFSAERPKGSFSTLEIQRTEQGDSAMYLCASKISRLAEYEQYFGPGTRLTVT.

As to this clonotype: The conserved final phenylalanine or tryptophan is absent from the CDR3, which likely points to a read error. Written as DNA, the CDR3 is TGTGCCAGCAGCCGGACAGATGAAAAACTGTTTTCT. Its protein product is CASSRTDEKLFS. This chain joins TRBV6-6 and TRBJ1-4, with D tentatively TRBD1 (6 bases). Germline CDR1 and CDR2: MNHNY and SVGAGI (reference sequence). Trimming removed 6 bases from V and 6 bases from J, with 8 bases in between. The CDR3 runs to 12 residues.

With regard to this clonotype: Its ends do not fully match the called genes, so a read error is possible. The chain carries TRBV7-8 and TRBJ2-5, with 10 bases identical to TRBD2. The CDR3 length is 19 residues. The germline V gene encodes CDR1 SGHVS and CDR2 FQNEAQ. The CDR3 DNA reads TGTGTCAGCAGCTTAGCGTTCGCCACAACTAGCGGGGTTAAAGAGACACAGTACTTC. It codes for CVSSLAFATTSGVKETQYF. Drawing the rest from reference TRBV7-8 and TRBJ2-5, the complete variable domain is GAGVSQSPRYKVAKRGQDVALRCDPISGHVSLFWYQQALGQGPEFLTYFQNEAQLDKSGLPSDRFFAERPEGSVSTLKIQRTQQEDSAVYLCVSSLAFATTSGVKETQYFGPGTRLLVL.

CDR3 sequence: CASSLTDQDEQYF. The CDR3 bases are TGTGCCAGCAGCTTAACAGATCAGGACGAGCAGTACTTC. The chain recombines TRBV11-2 with TRBJ2-7; D not certain. The CDR3 length is 13 residues. CDR1 and CDR2 from the germline V gene are SGHAT and FQNNGV. V lost 2 bases, J lost 5 bases, and 10 bases lay in between. Together with reference TRBV11-2 and TRBJ2-7, the CDR3 gives the full variable domain: EAGVAQSPRYKIIEKRQSVAFWCNPISGHATLYWYQQILGQGPKLLIQFQNNGVVDDSQLPKDRFSAERLKGVDSTLKIQPAKLEDSAVYLCASSLTDQDEQYFGPGTRLTVT.

A remark on this clonotype: A much more abundant neighbour one base away suggests this may be a read error. The rearrangement joins TRBV6-6 to TRBJ2-7; possibly TRBD1 or TRBD2 for D (5 bases each). The CDR3 totals 14 residues. From germline, CDR1 is MNHNY and CDR2 SVGAGI (reference sequence). This CDR3 reads CAGSPRGLDYEQYF. The CDR3, as DNA: TGTGCCGGCAGTCCCCGGGGCCTGGACTACGAGCAGTACTTC.

As concerns this clonotype: One end of the junction does not line up with germline, which may come from a read error. This chain uses TRBV29-1 with TRBJ1-1, with D possibly being TRBD1 (6 bases). The CDR3 is 15 amino acids. Per the germline V gene, CDR1 is SQVTM and CDR2 is ANQGSEA. CDR3 sequence reads: CSVGLGGRGDTEALF. DNA of the CDR3: TGCAGCGTTGGTCTCGGGGGGCGAGGGGACACTGAAGCTCTCTTT.

This clonotype was found many times. The chain joins TRBV7-8 to TRBJ2-3, with TRBD2 identical over 9 bases. Germline V gene data show CDR1 as SGHVS and CDR2 as FQNEAQ. The V gene end was trimmed by 6 bases and the J gene end by 2 bases; junction bases not matched to a gene: 6. The CDR3 covers 15 residues. CDR3 sequence reads: CASRQTSGSTDTQYF. CDR3 DNA: TGTGCCAGCAGACAGACTAGCGGATCCACAGATACGCAGTATTTT.

At least ten counts were recorded for this clonotype. The chain is built from TRBV6-2 or TRBV6-3 and TRBJ2-7, with D hard to call. Trimming stripped 7 bases from V and 2 bases from J, with 6 bases between. The CDR3 extends over 11 amino acids. The V gene's germline CDR1 is MNHEY and CDR2 SVGEGT. The CDR3 DNA sequence: TGTGCCAGCATCCCACCCTACGAGCAGTACTTC. Its protein product is CASIPPYEQYF.

Turning to this clonotype: The final CDR3 position lacks the conserved phenylalanine or tryptophan, pointing to a likely read error. The J gene is TRBJ2-1, the V gene TRBV6-1, with 11 bases that match TRBD1. CDR1 is MNHNS, CDR2 SASEGT, per germline. This CDR3 comprises 15 residues. This CDR3 is CASRAGTGGPNGQFS. CDR3 coding DNA: TGTGCCAGCAGGGCCGGGACAGGGGGGCCCAATGGGCAGTTCTCC.

This clonotype was seen a few times. J is TRBJ2-7 and V is TRBV28; 7 nucleotides agree with TRBD2. V shed 6 bases, J shed 1 base, and the junction held 6 bases outside the gene matches. CDR3 length: 14 residues. From germline, CDR1 is MDHEN and CDR2 SYDVKM. The chain's CDR3 is CASSFPSGSYEQYF. CDR3 sequence (DNA): TGTGCCAGCAGCTTTCCTAGCGGTTCCTACGAGCAGTACTTC.

This clonotype has only a few counts. The genes are TRBV10-3 and TRBJ2-3, with 11 bases fitting TRBD2. Trimming took 9 bases from V and 5 from J; bases not matched to a gene: 7. Germline-derived CDR1 and CDR2 are ENHRY and SYGVKD. The CDR3 length is 14 residues. The CDR3 sequence is CAMDCSGRVDTQYF. The DNA for the CDR3 is TGTGCCATGGACTGTAGCGGGAGGGTAGATACGCAGTATTTT.

Note on this clonotype: The junction differs from germline at one of its ends, possibly a read error. The chain combines TRBV7-9 with TRBJ2-1; TRBD2 agrees at 10 bases. Germline V gene sequence: CDR1 SEHNR, CDR2 FQNEAQ (reference sequence). The CDR3 is 16 amino acids. CDR3 region: CANSRLAGGSYNEQFF. The CDR3 DNA follows: TGCGCCAACAGCCGCTTAGCGGGAGGCTCCTACAATGAGCAGTTCTTC.

Worth noting for this clonotype: Sequence at one end of the junction differs from germline and may be a read error. The chain uses TRBV11-3 and TRBJ2-3; weak D call: TRBD2 (7 bases). This CDR3 is 18 amino acids long. Looked up from germline, CDR1 is SGHNT and CDR2 is YENEEA. The CDR3 DNA follows: TGTGCTAGCAGCTTACGAGGCGGGGGCGGGACTTTATTCGATATGCAGTATTTT. It yields the protein CASSLRGGGGTLFDMQYF.

The J gene is TRBJ2-7, the V gene TRBV12-3 or TRBV12-4; D gene uncertain. The CDR3 has 11 amino acids. V lost 5 bases and J lost 10, with 12 bases in between. CDR3 residues: CASSLTVDQYF. As DNA, the CDR3 is TGTGCCAGCAGTCTCACGGTCGATCAGTACTTC.

Notes on this clonotype: At one boundary the junction diverges from the germline segment, which might be a read error. The chain recombines TRBV29-1 with TRBJ2-2, with TRBD2 identical over 7 bases. Germline loops: CDR1 SQVTM, CDR2 ANQGSEA. The CDR3 loop spans 17 amino acids. The CDR3 DNA follows: TGCAGCGTTGGAGACAGAGCCAGCGGGGAAAACACCGGGGAGCTGTCTTTT. It is translated as CSVGDRASGENTGELSF.

Worth noting for this clonotype: No conserved phenylalanine or tryptophan is present at the end of the CDR3, so a read error is the likely explanation. The DNA is omitted, as the CDR3 cannot be located on it reliably, and the CDR3 follows TCRdb's listing. The genes are TRBV12-2 and TRBJ2-3; TRBD2 is the table's D call, not checked against the DNA. TRBV12-2 constitutes a pseudogene. Both ends counted, the CDR3 spans 17 residues. This CDR3 reads CASRLGTSAGVADTQYY.

Comments on this clonotype: This sequence may be a read error, since a much larger clone differs from it by one base. The chain is built from TRBV4-2 and TRBJ2-7, with D tentatively TRBD2 (6 bases). Germline-derived CDR1 and CDR2 are LGHNA and YNFKEQ. The CDR3 sequence is 15 residues long. CDR3 DNA: TGTGCCAGCAGCTCCCTTTCTAGCGACTCCTACGGGCAGTACTTC. Translating gives CASSSLSSDSYGQYF.

The chain uses TRBV29-1 and TRBJ1-2, with 9 bases fitting TRBD1. Germline CDR1 reads SQVTM; CDR2 reads ANQGSEA. V lost 7 bases and J lost 1; bases outside the gene matches: 4. This CDR3 has 13 amino acids. CDR3 nucleotide sequence: TGCAGCGGTGGACAGGGGCGTAACTATGGCTACACCTTC. Translation gives CSGGQGRNYGYTF.

This clonotype was detected a few times. This chain uses TRBV12-3 or TRBV12-4 with TRBJ1-3, with D unresolved. The CDR3 spans 15 residues. Deletions cut 4 bases from V and 0 bases from J, with 10 bases between. The CDR3 loop reads CASSSDPVSGNTIYF. The CDR3, as DNA: TGTGCCAGCAGTTCAGACCCTGTCTCTGGAAACACCATATATTTT.

This clonotype came up once. Its ends do not fully match the called genes, so a read error is possible. The genes are TRBV4-1 and TRBJ2-7, with D perhaps TRBD2 (5 bases). Germline lookup yields CDR1 MGHRA and CDR2 YSYEKL. The length of the CDR3 is 14 residues. This CDR3 is CASNQADLHYEQYF. CDR3 sequence (DNA): TGCGCCAGCAACCAAGCGGACCTCCACTACGAGCAGTACTTC.

In regard to this clonotype: A much larger clone lies a single base off, so this may be a read error. The chain uses TRBV12-3 or TRBV12-4 and TRBJ2-6; 10 nucleotides match TRBD1. V trimming: 5 bases; J trimming: 2 bases; junction bases outside the gene matches: 9. This CDR3 comprises 18 residues. The CDR3 is CASSASGTGATGANVLTF. The CDR3 bases are TGTGCCAGCAGTGCCTCCGGGACAGGGGCCACTGGGGCCAACGTCCTGACTTTC.

The V call is TRBV5-4, the J call TRBJ2-2; 10 bases are a match to TRBD2. Germline loops: CDR1 SGHNT, CDR2 YYREEE (reference sequence). V was clipped by 0 bases and J by 5 bases; unmatched bases: 13. The CDR3 has 19 amino acids. CDR3 sequence: CASSLATQAGGPRTGELFF. The DNA of the CDR3 is TGTGCCAGCAGCTTGGCTACTCAAGCGGGAGGGCCGCGAACCGGGGAGCTGTTTTTT.

This clonotype was detected ten times or more. This CDR3 is CASSLGAHQPQHF. CDR3 nucleotide sequence: TGTGCCAGCAGTTTGGGGGCCCATCAGCCCCAGCATTTT. The chain has TRBV12-3 or TRBV12-4 and TRBJ1-5, with D perhaps matching TRBD1 (6 bases). The CDR3 length is 13 residues. Trimming left V 3 bases short and J 5 bases short, with 8 bases between.

This clonotype was seen only a few times. A much larger clone sits a single nucleotide away, making a read error possible. This sequence joins TRBV11-3 and TRBJ1-1, with 9 positions matching TRBD1. CDR3 length equals 18 residues. Germline V gives CDR1 SGHNT, CDR2 YENEEA. V was pared by 4 bases and J by 4 bases, with 16 bases of the junction left unmatched. The CDR3 spells CASSSRDREAIRGTEAFF. In nucleotides, the CDR3 is TGTGCCAGCAGCTCACGGGACAGGGAGGCCATCCGAGGCACTGAAGCTTTCTTT.

Details on this clonotype: A read error may produce the germline difference seen at one junction end. The V gene is TRBV12-3 or TRBV12-4, the J gene TRBJ2-3; no reliable D call. This CDR3 comprises 14 residues. This CDR3 is CANSLVQSTDTQYF. The CDR3 DNA is TGTGCCAACAGTTTGGTACAGAGTACAGATACGCAGTATTTT.

The CDR3 loop reads CASSRPYLAGGSDEQFF. In DNA form, the CDR3 reads TGTGCCAGCAGCCGCCCTTACCTAGCGGGAGGGAGTGATGAGCAGTTCTTC. This rearrangement joins TRBV6-5 to TRBJ2-1; 12 bases are a match to TRBD2. From germline, CDR1 is MNHEY and CDR2 SVGAGI. The CDR3 is 17 amino acids. The J segment lost 8 bases and the V segment lost 6 bases, leaving 14 bases of the junction unmatched.

Points on this clonotype: One end of the junction fails to match germline, which may point to a read error. The chain links TRBV4-3 to TRBJ1-5, with D unresolved. The CDR3 contains 13 residues. Germline CDR1 reads LGHNA; CDR2 reads YSLEER. The DNA of the CDR3 is TGCACCAGCAGCCAAGAACCGGATCAGCCCCAGCATTTT. Protein product: CTSSQEPDQPQHF.

This clonotype has more than one count but fewer than ten. The chain joins TRBV12-3 or TRBV12-4 to TRBJ2-1; D might be TRBD2 (5 bases). V dropped 5 bases and J dropped 9 bases, with 14 bases sitting between them. The CDR3 is 13 residues long. This CDR3 reads CASSPGLSSEQFF. CDR3 DNA: TGTGCCAGCAGTCCCGGACTTTCCTCTGAGCAGTTCTTC.